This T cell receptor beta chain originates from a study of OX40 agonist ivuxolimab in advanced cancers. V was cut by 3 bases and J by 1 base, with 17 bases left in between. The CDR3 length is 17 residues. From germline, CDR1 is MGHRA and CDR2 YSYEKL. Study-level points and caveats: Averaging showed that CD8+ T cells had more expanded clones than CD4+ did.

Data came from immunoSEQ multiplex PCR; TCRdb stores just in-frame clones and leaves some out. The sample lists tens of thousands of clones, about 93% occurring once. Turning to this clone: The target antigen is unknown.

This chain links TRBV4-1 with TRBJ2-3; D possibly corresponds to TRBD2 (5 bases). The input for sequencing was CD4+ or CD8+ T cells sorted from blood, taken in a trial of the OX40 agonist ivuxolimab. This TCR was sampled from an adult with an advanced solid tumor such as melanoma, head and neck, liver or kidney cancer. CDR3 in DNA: TGCGCCAGCAGCCACCCCAAAGAGGGTACGGGCACAGATACGCAGTATTTT. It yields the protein CASSHPKEGTGTDTQYF.